The present T cell receptor beta chain was sequenced within a study of PD-1 blockade in classical Hodgkin lymphoma. Study overall: On a schedule of every 2 weeks, patients received nivolumab 3 mg/kg intravenously. General observations from the study: Compared with baseline, CD4+ but not CD8+ TCR diversity had risen significantly by C4D1. Reported findings placed baseline TCR diversity lower in newly diagnosed patients (compared with healthy donors).

The V gene's germline CDR1 is LGHNT and CDR2 FRNRAP. V gave up 7 bases and J gave up 8 bases; unmatched junction bases: 7. The CDR3 sequence is 14 residues long. All trial patients relapsed after autologous stem cell transplantation. Some clones are missing from TCRdb's copy, which holds only in-frame ones; the method was immunoSEQ multiplex PCR. There are more than 20,000 clones in the sample; 70% to 90% occur only once, and around 2.5% lies in the top ten. About this clone itself: The antigen is unknown.

The source was peripheral blood mononuclear cells (PBMCs), collected at baseline. The clonotype originates from a human donor with classical Hodgkin lymphoma. This chain uses TRBV12-5 with TRBJ2-1; 11 bases fit TRBD2. The CDR3 DNA reads TGTGCTAGTGTTAGTAGCGGGGGGGCCGATGAGCAGTTCTTC. This gives the protein CASVSSGGADEQFF.